This T cell receptor beta chain was sequenced for a study of T cell responses to AZD1222 COVID-19 vaccine. Here immunoSEQ multiplex PCR was the method, and the copy in TCRdb shows in-frame clones only, minus some. The sample holds some 73,000 clones; roughly nine tenths are singletons and the top ten take approximately 9.3%. The germline V gene has CDR1 SNHLY and CDR2 FYNNEI. This CDR3 contains 16 residues. Trimming cost V 6 bases and J 2 bases; bases outside gene matches: 6. The input for sequencing was peripheral blood, taken 28 days after the second AZD1222 dose. This TCR derives from an adult who received the AZD1222 COVID-19 vaccine. The rearrangement links TRBV2 to TRBJ2-3, with TRBD1 identical over 12 bases. Here the CDR3 DNA reads TGTGCCAGCAGCCGGGACAGGGGGCGAGTCACAGATACGCAGTATTTT. It translates to CASSRDRGRVTDTQYF.